The source of this T cell receptor beta chain is a study of shared clonotypes between healthy human individuals. The study's findings and limits: The study generally estimated greater richness for naive than memory subsets.

Of note for this clone: Antigen specificity is unknown.

As handled by the study authors: ImmunoSEQ junction-only sequences lacked quality scores, so their filtering differed. Only in-frame clones appear in the TCRdb table, and some are missing; sequencing was by immunoSEQ multiplex PCR. Clonal size and the V and J genes are those of that table, whereas D and trimming came from the DNA. The sample contains about 1.1 million clones, 77% of which appear only once. Each of the donors was a healthy adult who was HIV-negative and had not had a recent acute infection or vaccination. CDR3 size: 12 residues. In germline, CDR1 is MDHEN, CDR2 SYDVKM. Between the trimmed V and J ends, which lost 11 bases and 5 bases, there was a span of 13 bases.

The gene calls are TRBV28 and TRBJ1-5; D perhaps matches TRBD1 (6 bases). The specimen was memory CD4+ T cells from PBMCs. Documented subset: CD45RA-negative fraction. The clonotype originates from a man aged 18 to 30 in good health. Some clones in this sample may be carry-over from other donors' samples. CDR3 loop: CAYGTTDQPQHF. As DNA, the CDR3 is TGTGCCTATGGGACAACTGATCAGCCCCAGCATTTT.